Included here is one T cell receptor (beta chain) sequence, with context. Other DNA sequences within the sample encode an identical CDR3. Germline-derived CDR1 and CDR2 are MDHEN and SYDVKM. V was cut by 3 bases and J by 0 bases, with 6 bases left in between. The length of the CDR3 is 14 residues. Method: immunoSEQ multiplex PCR; TCRdb's copy keeps in-frame clones and lacks some. This sample carries fewer than 250,000 clones, around 83% of them seen once, and the ten largest clones take roughly 8%. The entry originates in a study of blood T cell repertoires in COVID-19. Study background: T cells, B-cell-depleted T cells, or PBMCs provided the cDNA or gDNA that served as material.

The rearrangement links TRBV28 to TRBJ1-5; D is unclear. Input material: peripheral blood. The source of this sequence is a woman in her forties or fifties with acute or convalescent COVID-19. The CDR3 DNA is TGTGCCAGCAGTTTGGCTGATAGCAATCAGCCCCAGCATTTT. Protein: CASSLADSNQPQHF.